This T cell receptor beta chain came from a study of CD8+ T cells in alopecia areata. Turning to this clone: Antigen specificity is unknown.

Overall study results and limits: Scalp clonality, along with expanded CD8+ clones among the top 100, was significantly decreased by tofacitinib.

Germline loops: CDR1 SQVTM, CDR2 ANQGSEA. The ends were cut back, 4 bases at V and 3 bases at J, with 12 bases in the middle. This CDR3 comprises 13 residues. Investigators isolated RNA and reverse transcribed it into cDNA to act as the sequencing template. Only in-frame clones appear in the TCRdb table, and some are missing; sequencing was by immunoSEQ multiplex PCR. Of some 110,000 clones in the sample, roughly 50% are singletons; the top ten hold under 35%. Treatment given: oral pan-JAK inhibitor, 5-10 mg twice daily. The chain combines TRBV29-1 with TRBJ1-1; D gene ambiguous. This TCR derives from a human donor with alopecia areata. Sequenced material: CD8+ T cells sorted from blood, taken at week 4, from a patient treated with tofacitinib. The CDR3 loop is CSVVKADHTEAFF. The DNA for the CDR3 is TGCAGCGTTGTCAAGGCCGACCACACTGAAGCTTTCTTT.